This T cell receptor beta chain was obtained from a study of blood T cell repertoires in COVID-19. Study-level information: Samples of COVID-19 (acute and convalescent) were obtained from the United States, Italy and Spain.

Sequenced by immunoSEQ multiplex PCR; TCRdb stores in-frame clones only, minus some. The sample consists of approximately 68,000 clones, approximately 80% of them appearing once. Germline V CDR1 and CDR2: SGHRS, YFSETQ. The J segment lost 4 bases and the V segment lost 6 bases, leaving 12 bases of the junction unmatched. The length of the CDR3 is 16 residues. The J gene is TRBJ2-5, the V gene TRBV5-1; 10 positions agree with TRBD2. Source material: peripheral blood. This TCR derives from a woman in her forties or fifties with acute or convalescent COVID-19. The CDR3: CASTPAGGLASETQYF. Here the CDR3 DNA reads TGCGCCAGCACCCCGGCGGGGGGACTAGCGTCAGAGACCCAGTACTTC.